Shown below are 25 T cell receptor beta chains from a single sample sequenced in a study of blood T cell repertoires in COVID-19. The assay was immunoSEQ multiplex PCR, and TCRdb's table has in-frame clones only and misses some. The repertoire holds about 59,000 clones, 75% to 85% seen once, with around a third in the top ten. Sequenced material: peripheral blood. Receptor source: a man in his 60s with COVID-19, enrolled during active disease.

This chain uses TRBV18 with TRBJ2-5; weak D call: TRBD1 (6 bases). The CDR3 covers 14 residues. The germline V gene encodes CDR1 KGHSH and CDR2 LQKENI. With 2 bases removed from V and 5 bases from J, the gap between germline ends came to 12 bases. CDR3 residues: CASSPFPGAETQYF. The DNA of the CDR3 is TGTGCCAGCTCACCATTTCCAGGGGCCGAGACCCAGTACTTC.

The chain is built from TRBV7-2 and TRBJ2-1; possibly TRBD1 for D (5 bases). Germline V gene data show CDR1 as SGHTA and CDR2 as FQGNSA. The CDR3 spans 14 residues. Trimming removed 1 base from V and 9 bases from J, with 13 bases in between. Here the CDR3 reads CASSLDPGLGEQFF. CDR3 DNA sequence: TGTGCCAGCAGCTTAGACCCAGGGTTGGGTGAGCAGTTCTTC.

This chain joins TRBV4-2 and TRBJ1-6, with D perhaps TRBD1 (5 bases). The CDR3 length is 16 residues. V shed 1 base and J shed 7 bases, with 14 bases lying between them. The V gene's germline CDR1 is LGHNA and CDR2 YNFKEQ. The CDR3 loop is CASSQGPGGDNSPLHF. The CDR3, as DNA: TGTGCCAGCAGCCAAGGGCCAGGAGGGGACAATTCACCCCTCCACTTT.

The CDR3: CAWSSLTSGSYEQYF. The DNA for the CDR3 is TGTGCCTGGAGTTCACTGACTAGCGGGTCCTACGAGCAGTACTTC. The gene calls are TRBV30 and TRBJ2-7, with 10 bases that match TRBD2. Looked up from germline, CDR1 is GTSNPN and CDR2 is SVGIG (reference sequence). Trimming cost V 2 bases and J 1 base; bases outside gene matches: 5. The CDR3 sequence is 15 residues long.

This chain joins TRBV9 and TRBJ2-1; 10 bases fit TRBD2. The V segment lost 3 bases and the J segment 0 bases; nucleotides outside the gene matches: 0. From germline, CDR1 is SGDLS and CDR2 YYNGEE. CDR3 length equals 15 residues. The CDR3 region is CASSEREGSYNEQFF. In DNA, the CDR3 is TGTGCCAGCAGCGAGCGGGAGGGCTCCTACAATGAGCAGTTCTTC.

The chain links TRBV7-3 to TRBJ2-7; TRBD2 matches 10 bases. The ends lost 0 bases at V and 2 bases at J; junction bases unmatched: 4. The CDR3 sequence is 16 residues long. Germline CDR1 reads SGHTA; CDR2 reads FQGTGA. The CDR3 region has the DNA TGTGCCAGCAGCTTAACCCTAGCGGGAGCCCCCTACGAGCAGTACTTC. It codes for CASSLTLAGAPYEQYF.

DNA of the CDR3: TGTGCCAGCAGTTTATACGGGACAGAGGATACTAATGAAAAACTGTTTTTT. Amino acid sequence: CASSLYGTEDTNEKLFF. This chain links TRBV27 with TRBJ1-4; 7 bases fit TRBD1. The CDR3 length is 17 residues. Germline V gene lookup returns CDR1 MNHEY and CDR2 SMNVEV (reference sequence). Trimming removed 1 base from V and 2 bases from J; junction bases left unmatched: 7.

The chain carries TRBV5-1 and TRBJ2-7, with D tentatively TRBD1 (6 bases). Looked up from germline, CDR1 is SGHRS and CDR2 is YFSETQ. CDR3 length: 14 amino acids. V was clipped by 0 bases and J by 3 bases, with 10 bases between them. In nucleotides, the CDR3 is TGCGCCAGCAGCTTGGAGGGACACGGCTACGAGCAGTACTTC. It encodes CASSLEGHGYEQYF.

This chain links TRBV7-2 with TRBJ2-5, with 7 bases that match TRBD2. The junction had 16 bases not matched to a gene; V was cut back by 2 bases and J by 4 bases. CDR1 is SGHTA, CDR2 FQGNSA, per germline. The CDR3 totals 18 residues. This chain's CDR3 is CASSLRGKGQRGRETQYF. The DNA for the CDR3 is TGTGCCAGCAGCTTAAGGGGAAAAGGCCAGCGGGGACGAGAGACCCAGTACTTC.

The chain combines TRBV27 with TRBJ2-1, with TRBD2 identical over 13 bases. Losses at the gene ends were 2 bases for V and 6 bases for J; bases not matched to a gene: 7. Germline CDR1 reads MNHEY; CDR2 reads SMNVEV (reference sequence). The CDR3 contains 17 residues. CDR3 nucleotide sequence: TGTGCCAGCAGTTTAGAACCGGGACTAGCGGGACGCAATGAGCAGTTCTTC. Amino acid sequence: CASSLEPGLAGRNEQFF.

This sequence joins TRBV6-6 and TRBJ1-5; TRBD1 aligns across 7 bases. CDR1 is MNHNY and CDR2 is SVGAGI in the germline V gene (reference sequence). The CDR3 totals 14 residues. With V trimmed by 7 bases and J by 4 bases, 7 bases remained unmatched. In nucleotides, the CDR3 is TGTGCCAGCACAACCGGGACAGCAAATCAGCCCCAGCATTTT. Its translation: CASTTGTANQPQHF.

This clone was found a few times. The chain has TRBV15 and TRBJ2-7, with TRBD2 as a possible D gene (5 bases). V was pared by 8 bases and J by 3 bases, with 20 bases between. The CDR3 extends over 15 amino acids. The germline CDR1 and CDR2 sequences are LNHNV and YYDKDF (reference sequence). The CDR3 bases are TGTGCCACCGCCTCTTCGCGGGCTTCGTTCTACGAGCAGTACTTC. Protein sequence: CATASSRASFYEQYF.

This clone occurred a few times. The rearrangement joins TRBV18 to TRBJ1-6; TRBD1 agrees at 10 bases. J was trimmed by 8 bases and V by 3 bases; bases with no gene match: 1. The length of the CDR3 is 14 residues. Germline V lookup: CDR1 KGHSH, CDR2 LQKENI. CDR3 region: CASSPTGGDSPLHF. CDR3 in DNA: TGTGCCAGCTCACCGACAGGGGGCGATTCACCCCTCCACTTT. Full variable domain (outside the CDR3, taken from reference TRBV18 and TRBJ1-6): NAGVMQNPRHLVRRRGQEARLRCSPMKGHSHVYWYRQLPEEGLKFMVYLQKENIIDESGMPKERFSAEFPKEGPSILRIQQVVRGDSAAYFCASSPTGGDSPLHFGNGTRLTVT.

The genes are TRBV19 and TRBJ2-7; 8 bases are a match to TRBD1. The germline gives CDR1 LNHDA, CDR2 SQIVND (reference sequence). The J segment lost 4 bases and the V segment lost 5 bases, leaving 1 base of the junction unmatched. This CDR3 region has 12 residues. Here the CDR3 reads CASSDRGYEQYF. The CDR3 nucleotides are TGTGCCAGTAGTGACAGGGGATACGAGCAGTACTTC.

The chain has TRBV2 and TRBJ2-7; TRBD1 matches at 10 bases. Germline CDR1 is SNHLY and CDR2 is FYNNEI. The trim removed 6 bases at V and 7 bases at J, leaving 9 bases unmatched. The CDR3 is made up of 14 amino acids. The CDR3 bases are TGTGCCAGCAGCCTGACAGGGGGCGCGAGGGAGCAGTACTTC. This encodes CASSLTGGAREQYF. Based on the CDR3 plus reference TRBV2 and TRBJ2-7, the full variable domain is EPEVTQTPSHQVTQMGQEVILRCVPISNHLYFYWYRQILGQKVEFLVSFYNNEISEKSEIFDDQFSVERPDGSNFTLKIRSTKLEDSAMYFCASSLTGGAREQYFGPGTRLTVT.

DNA of the CDR3: TGTGCCAGCACCAAACTCCCCTCTAATAACTATGGCTACACCTTC. Translated: CASTKLPSNNYGYTF. The V and J genes are TRBV27 and TRBJ1-2; D remains ambiguous. Germline V gives CDR1 MNHEY, CDR2 SMNVEV (reference sequence). Trimming took 7 bases from V and 1 from J, leaving 16 bases between them. The CDR3 contains 15 residues.

The chain employs TRBV14 and TRBJ1-4; 9 bases agree with TRBD1. Germline V gene lookup returns CDR1 SGHDN and CDR2 FVKESK. CDR3 length: 15 residues. The trim removed 1 base at V and 4 bases at J, leaving 1 base unmatched. For the CDR3, the DNA is TGTGCCAGCAGCCAAGCGACAGGGGGTAATGAAAAACTGTTTTTT. This gives the protein CASSQATGGNEKLFF.

This rearrangement joins TRBV15 to TRBJ2-7; 10 positions agree with TRBD2. The ends lost 4 bases at V and 4 bases at J; junction bases unmatched: 4. CDR3 length: 14 amino acids. Germline V gene lookup returns CDR1 LNHNV and CDR2 YYDKDF (reference sequence). The CDR3 nucleotides are TGTGCCACCAGCACAAGCGGGAGGGTTTACGAGCAGTACTTC. This codes for CATSTSGRVYEQYF.

This clone was observed a handful of times. The genes are TRBV5-5 and TRBJ2-1; tentative D call: TRBD1 (6 bases). The V gene lost 4 bases and the J gene lost 6 bases, with 14 bases spanning the gap. This CDR3 contains 14 residues. Per germline, CDR1 SGHKS and CDR2 YYEKEE (reference sequence). The CDR3 nucleotides are TGTGCCAGCAGCCCAGGGGCGCAAATCAATGAGCAGTTCTTC. Translating it yields CASSPGAQINEQFF.

The chain couples TRBV5-4 to TRBJ1-2, with 7 bases identical to TRBD1. The CDR3 length is 16 residues. The germline V gene encodes CDR1 SGHNT and CDR2 YYREEE (reference sequence). V lost 4 bases, J lost 1 base, and 10 bases stayed unmatched. The CDR3 region is CASSRDSQSLNYGYTF. CDR3 nucleotide sequence: TGTGCCAGCAGCCGGGACAGCCAATCTCTTAACTATGGCTACACCTTC.

CDR3 in amino acids: CASRSGTGVNSPLHF. The CDR3, as DNA: TGTGCCAGCAGATCCGGGACAGGGGTTAATTCACCCCTCCACTTT. The chain links TRBV6-4 to TRBJ1-6, with 10 nucleotides matching TRBD1. Per germline, CDR1 MRHNA and CDR2 SNTAGT. V was pared by 6 bases and J by 6 bases, with 5 bases of the junction left unmatched. The CDR3 loop spans 15 amino acids.

This clone rates as medium-sized. The genes are TRBV6-5 and TRBJ2-2; the match to TRBD2 covers 8 bases. The trim removed 5 bases at V and 6 bases at J, leaving 8 bases unmatched. This CDR3 has 15 residues. The germline V gene encodes CDR1 MNHEY and CDR2 SVGAGI. The CDR3 DNA reads as TGTGCCAGCAGTCCCGGGAGGGAGGAGGCCGGGGAGCTGTTTTTT. Translating it yields CASSPGREEAGELFF.

DNA for the CDR3: TGTGCCAGCAGCTCCTCCAGTAACATTCAGTACTTC. This sequence encodes CASSSSSNIQYF. The chain recombines TRBV11-3 with TRBJ2-4; D is undetermined. Germline V gene lookup returns CDR1 SGHNT and CDR2 YENEEA. V was cut by 4 bases and J by 7 bases, with 8 bases left in between. The CDR3 sequence is 12 residues long.

The chain carries TRBV4-1 and TRBJ2-7; D may be TRBD2 (6 bases). The CDR3 extends over 16 amino acids. Trimming shortened V by 1 base and J by 2 bases, and 15 bases separated the two germline ends. Germline V lookup: CDR1 MGHRA, CDR2 YSYEKL. CDR3 DNA: TGCGCCAGCAGCCAAGTTTACGGGAGTGGAACCTACGAGCAGTACTTC. This gives the protein CASSQVYGSGTYEQYF.

This sequence joins TRBV2 and TRBJ1-5; D possibly corresponds to TRBD1 (5 bases). CDR1 SNHLY and CDR2 FYNNEI come from the germline V gene. The CDR3 sequence is 12 residues long. V was cut by 5 bases and J by 7 bases, with 9 bases left in between. The CDR3 loop reads CASSSGHQPQHF. The CDR3 DNA is TGTGCCAGCAGTTCCGGACACCAGCCCCAGCATTTT.